These 27 T cell receptor beta chains were sequenced from one sample in a study of T cells after yellow fever vaccination (dated by TCRdb to the late 2010s). Receptors were amplified or captured by 5' RACE. Sequencer: Illumina HiSeq 2500. The public sequencing data were trimmed at Q25 with fastp and processed into clonotypes with MiXCR by TCRdb, which kept only in-frame beta chains. Each CDR3 protein appears once, grouped with its most common genes and DNA. The sample table lists roughly 120,000 distinct CDR3 sequences, under 8.5% of them with a count of one. The biggest ten clones account for around 2.3% of the sample. This sample's treatment or condition label indicates: live attenuated yellow fever vaccine strain. The material was CD4+ T cells sorted from PBMCs, obtained less than 11 days after the first yellow fever vaccination. The receptors were sampled from a man younger than 30 who received the YFV17D yellow fever vaccine.

This clonotype was seen a handful of times. The chain joins TRBV5-4 to TRBJ2-1, with TRBD2 matching over 8 bases. With 0 bases clipped from V and 4 bases from J, the junction kept 12 bases outside the gene matches. The germline V gene encodes CDR1 SGHNT and CDR2 YYREEE (reference sequence). The CDR3 covers 18 residues. This chain's CDR3 is CASSLDGLAGLTYNEQFF. The CDR3, as DNA: TGTGCCAGCAGCTTGGATGGGTTAGCGGGGTTAACTTACAATGAGCAGTTCTTC.

This clonotype appeared many times. J is TRBJ2-3 and V is TRBV30; TRBD2 might be the D (7 bases). This CDR3 is built from 13 residues. V was trimmed by 5 bases and J by 7 bases, leaving 16 bases between them. From germline, CDR1 is GTSNPN and CDR2 SVGIG (reference sequence). CDR3 DNA: TGTGCCTGGTCGGGGGGCGGGGGTTATACGCAGTATTTT. It yields the protein CAWSGGGGYTQYF.

This clonotype was seen at least ten times. The rearrangement joins TRBV4-3 to TRBJ2-2; 10 bases line up with TRBD2. Germline assignment: CDR1 LGHNA and CDR2 YSLEER. There are 17 residues in the CDR3. Trimming at V came to 3 bases and at J to 6 bases, leaving 10 bases not matched to a gene. CDR3 in DNA: TGCGCCAGCAGCCACCGCTTAGCGGGGGGAGACCCCGGGGAGCTGTTTTTT. Its translation is CASSHRLAGGDPGELFF.

In this sample, this clonotype turned up many times. CDR3 amino acids: CASSLEWGSYEQYV. The CDR3 DNA reads as TGTGCCAGCAGCTTGGAATGGGGATCCTACGAGCAGTACGTC. V usage is TRBV5-5 and J usage is TRBJ2-7; the D is unclear. Germline lookup yields CDR1 SGHKS and CDR2 YYEKEE (reference sequence). CDR3 size: 14 residues. Trimming stripped 0 bases from V and 1 base from J, with 8 bases between.

This clonotype has ten or more counts. The rearrangement uses TRBV20-1 and TRBJ2-5; D is undetermined. This CDR3 comprises 14 residues. The germline V gene has CDR1 DFQATT and CDR2 SNEGSKA (reference sequence). V was pared by 3 bases and J by 5 bases, with 16 bases between. The CDR3 DNA reads TGCAGTGCTAGCGCCGGTCGACTGAGGGAGACCCAGTACTTC. It translates to CSASAGRLRETQYF.

The chain combines TRBV14 with TRBJ1-4, with a tentative D call TRBD1 (6 bases). Germline V lookup: CDR1 SGHDN, CDR2 FVKESK. The CDR3 runs 14 residues. Trimming shortened V by 2 bases and J by 8 bases, and 12 bases separated the two germline ends. The CDR3 DNA is TGTGCCAGCAGCCAATTCCTAGGACAGGAAAAACTGTTTTTT. It translates to CASSQFLGQEKLFF.

This clonotype appeared many times. The chain carries TRBV7-2 and TRBJ2-2, with D unclear. V was shortened by 6 bases and J by 5 bases, with 10 bases between the two germline ends. There are 13 residues in the CDR3. In germline, CDR1 is SGHTA, CDR2 FQGNSA. The CDR3 spells CASSQRLTGELFF. Written as DNA, the CDR3 is TGTGCCAGCAGTCAACGTCTGACCGGGGAGCTGTTTTTT. Filled out from reference TRBV7-2 and TRBJ2-2, the complete variable domain reads GAGVSQSPSNKVTEKGKDVELRCDPISGHTALYWYRQSLGQGLEFLIYFQGNSAPDKSGLPSDRFSAERTGGSVSTLTIQRTQQEDSAVYLCASSQRLTGELFFGEGSRLTVL.

This clonotype was counted at least ten times. The chain employs TRBV24-1 and TRBJ1-5; D perhaps matches TRBD1 (6 bases). Per the germline V gene, CDR1 is KGHDR and CDR2 is SFDVKD. The CDR3 consists of 14 residues. V was shortened by 4 bases and J by 3 bases, with 9 bases between the two germline ends. Here the CDR3 reads CATSEGGHNQPQHF. In DNA form, the CDR3 reads TGTGCCACCAGTGAAGGGGGTCACAATCAGCCCCAGCATTTT.

In its sample, this clonotype was seen many times. The chain couples TRBV24-1 to TRBJ1-2; D not certain. CDR3 length equals 11 residues. Germline V lookup: CDR1 KGHDR, CDR2 SFDVKD. The V and J ends lost 11 bases and 4 bases respectively, with 10 bases between them. CDR3 nucleotide sequence: TGTGCCATAAACACTGCCTATGGCTACACCTTC. Protein product: CAINTAYGYTF.

The chain employs TRBV6-1 and TRBJ2-1; D possibly corresponds to TRBD2 (6 bases). The germline gives CDR1 MNHNS, CDR2 SASEGT. The CDR3 runs 14 residues. The V end lost 5 bases, the J end lost 9 bases, and 17 bases lay between the germline ends. CDR3 residues: CASSPGRLVSEQFF. CDR3 sequence (DNA): TGTGCCAGCAGTCCGGGGCGACTAGTTTCTGAGCAGTTCTTC.

This clonotype was detected many times. The V gene is TRBV6-2 or TRBV6-3, the J gene TRBJ1-1; D gene uncertain. The CDR3 spans 11 residues. Germline V gene data show CDR1 as MNHEY and CDR2 as SVGEGT. V was pared by 7 bases and J by 10 bases, with 13 bases between. The CDR3 DNA sequence: TGTGCCAGCACCTCATCGGCGGGAGCTTTCTTT. Its translation: CASTSSAGAFF.

Many counts were recorded for this clonotype. The V gene is TRBV7-2, the J gene TRBJ1-1; D unclear. Germline loops: CDR1 SGHTA, CDR2 FQGNSA. CDR3 length: 14 amino acids. Between the trimmed V and J ends, which lost 3 bases and 0 bases, there was a span of 8 bases. The CDR3 protein is CASSLYRMNTEAFF. The CDR3 DNA follows: TGTGCCAGCAGCTTGTACCGTATGAACACTGAAGCTTTCTTT.

This clonotype occurred many times. The junction does not match germline at one end; this may be a read error. V and J are TRBV7-7 and TRBJ2-5; the D gene is possibly TRBD2 (6 bases). In germline, CDR1 is SSHAT, CDR2 FNYEAQ (reference sequence). The CDR3 totals 14 residues. The CDR3 is CASSSDSGVGSQYF. The CDR3 coding sequence is TGTGCTAGCAGCTCCGACTCGGGGGTAGGGTCCCAGTACTTC.

This clonotype was recorded many times. The V gene is TRBV4-2, the J gene TRBJ2-7; TRBD2 agrees at 7 bases. V lost 1 base to trimming and J lost 5 bases; unmatched junction nucleotides: 8. From germline, CDR1 is LGHNA and CDR2 YNFKEQ. This CDR3 spans 15 amino acids. The CDR3 region has the DNA TGTGCCAGCAGCCAAGGGTCAAGCGGGGACCACGAGCAGTACTTC. This translates into CASSQGSSGDHEQYF.

This clonotype was recorded at least ten times. The chain is built from TRBV7-2 and TRBJ1-2; D is undetermined. Germline CDR1 and CDR2: SGHTA and FQGNSA. CDR3 size: 14 residues. Trimming stripped 1 base from V and 8 bases from J, with 14 bases between. The DNA of the CDR3 is TGTGCCAGCAGCTTAGTTAATTCAGGAGGAGGCTACACCTTC. Protein product: CASSLVNSGGGYTF.

This clonotype was observed many times. The chain has TRBV10-3 and TRBJ2-2; D is undetermined. Germline values: CDR1 ENHRY, CDR2 SYGVKD. This CDR3 contains 12 residues. Trimming removed 0 bases from V and 7 bases from J, with 3 bases in between. The CDR3 sequence is CAISESGGELFF. In DNA form, the CDR3 reads TGTGCCATCAGTGAGTCAGGCGGGGAGCTGTTTTTT.

This clonotype was seen many times. The rearrangement joins TRBV6-6 to TRBJ2-1; either TRBD1 or TRBD2 may fit D (5 bases each). Between the trimmed V and J ends, which lost 9 bases and 5 bases, there was a span of 14 bases. Per germline, CDR1 MNHNY and CDR2 SVGAGI (reference sequence). The CDR3 has 13 residues. CDR3 residues: CASLFGGNNEQFF. The CDR3 DNA follows: TGTGCCAGTCTGTTTGGGGGAAACAATGAGCAGTTCTTC.

This clonotype turned up a few times. The chain recombines TRBV6-1 with TRBJ2-5; 7 bases are shared with TRBD2. This CDR3 is 15 amino acids long. In germline, CDR1 is MNHNS, CDR2 SASEGT. With V trimmed by 5 bases and J by 5 bases, 11 bases remained unmatched. The CDR3 reads CASSRTGGVEETQYF. The CDR3 DNA sequence: TGTGCCAGCAGTCGAACGGGGGGTGTGGAGGAGACCCAGTACTTC.

In its sample, this clonotype was seen many times. The chain links TRBV3-1 to TRBJ1-1, with 10 bases lining up with TRBD1. Per germline, CDR1 LGHDT and CDR2 YNNKEL (reference sequence). There are 16 residues in the CDR3. After removal of 4 bases from V and 5 bases from J, the junction contained 10 bases not matched to a gene. The CDR3 nucleotides read TGTGCCAGCAGCCGAGGGACAGGGGTGGTCGGTACTGAAGCTTTCTTT. Amino acids: CASSRGTGVVGTEAFF.

The CDR3 bases are TGCGCCAGCAGAGGACGCCTGACCACCGGGGAGCTGTTTTTT. This sequence encodes CASRGRLTTGELFF. The V gene is TRBV10-2, the J gene TRBJ2-2; D is unclear. Germline-derived CDR1 and CDR2 are WSHSY and SAAADI. Between the trimmed V and J ends, which lost 6 bases and 4 bases, there was a span of 12 bases. The CDR3 spans 14 residues.

At least ten counts were recorded for this clonotype. The CDR3 is CASRGGGDTQYF. CDR3 DNA sequence: TGTGCCAGCCGGGGGGGCGGAGATACGCAGTATTTT. V and J are TRBV27 and TRBJ2-3; 8 bases match TRBD2. Trimming at V came to 8 bases and at J to 5 bases, leaving 3 bases not matched to a gene. Germline-derived CDR1 and CDR2 are MNHEY and SMNVEV (reference sequence). The CDR3 spans 12 residues.

This clonotype was counted ten times or more. The chain joins TRBV7-9 to TRBJ2-7; D call uncertain. Per germline, CDR1 SEHNR and CDR2 FQNEAQ (reference sequence). This CDR3 has 15 amino acids. Between the trimmed V and J ends, which lost 5 bases and 0 bases, there was a span of 14 bases. The CDR3 sequence: CASSRLGDRSYEQYF. The DNA for the CDR3 is TGTGCCAGCAGCCGCCTTGGGGATCGCTCCTACGAGCAGTACTTC.

This clonotype was recorded many times. The chain uses TRBV5-1 and TRBJ2-2; 9 bases are shared with TRBD1. The CDR3 has 14 residues. Germline V CDR1 and CDR2: SGHRS, YFSETQ. V was pared by 3 bases and J by 6 bases, with 3 bases of the junction left unmatched. This CDR3 is CASSWDRVAGELFF. CDR3 nucleotide sequence: TGCGCCAGCAGCTGGGACAGGGTAGCCGGGGAGCTGTTTTTT.

This clonotype has at least ten counts. This sequence joins TRBV6-1 and TRBJ2-4, with D possibly matching TRBD1 (6 bases). The CDR3 contains 15 residues. The V end lost 5 bases, the J end lost 2 bases, and 13 bases lay between the germline ends. The germline V gene encodes CDR1 MNHNS and CDR2 SASEGT. The CDR3 DNA follows: TGTGCCAGCAGTACACAGGGAAACCCCAAAAACATTCAGTACTTC. This translates into CASSTQGNPKNIQYF.

This clonotype has at least ten counts. The rearrangement uses TRBV5-1 and TRBJ2-7; D is undetermined. Germline values: CDR1 SGHRS, CDR2 YFSETQ. The CDR3 loop spans 14 amino acids. Trimming left V 0 bases short and J 4 bases short, with 11 bases between. The CDR3 protein is CASSLDNYQYEQYV. The DNA for the CDR3 is TGCGCCAGCAGCTTGGATAACTACCAGTACGAGCAGTACGTC.

This clonotype was seen repeatedly, ten times or more. This chain joins TRBV10-3 and TRBJ2-7; TRBD1 or TRBD2 may be the D gene (6 bases each). The CDR3 totals 14 residues. V was cut by 0 bases and J by 2 bases, with 8 bases left in between. Germline CDR1 reads ENHRY; CDR2 reads SYGVKD. The CDR3 DNA follows: TGTGCCATCAGTGAGTCAGGGGGGACCTACGAGCAGTACGTC. It codes for CAISESGGTYEQYV.

This clonotype was counted at least ten times. The chain links TRBV6-5 to TRBJ1-1; D is possibly TRBD1 (6 bases). V shed 0 bases and J shed 4 bases, with 6 bases lying between them. The germline CDR1 and CDR2 sequences are MNHEY and SVGAGI. The CDR3 is 13 residues long. CDR3 region: CASSYSGGTEAFF. The CDR3 nucleotides read TGTGCCAGCAGTTACTCAGGGGGCACTGAAGCTTTCTTT.